The source of this T cell receptor (beta chain) is a study of blood T cell repertoires in COVID-19. As for the study in general: COVID-19 samples, acute and convalescent, were from the United States, Italy and Spain.

Produced via immunoSEQ multiplex PCR; TCRdb's table is partial and in-frame only. The repertoire consists of approximately 180,000 clones, with more than 75% occurring once and the leading ten covering about 18%. While infection was still active, Seattle patients were enrolled and then followed longitudinally. The sequenced sample consisted of peripheral blood. This clonotype was obtained from a person aged 70 to 85 with COVID-19, enrolled during active disease.

This CDR3 is CASSQRTEARNSPLHF. The CDR3, as DNA: TGCGCCAGCAGCCAACGGACAGAGGCGCGCAATTCACCCCTCCACTTT. The rearrangement uses TRBV5-1 and TRBJ1-6; tentatively, D is TRBD1 (6 bases). Germline-derived CDR1 and CDR2 are SGHRS and YFSETQ. V shed 4 bases and J shed 7 bases, with 18 bases lying between them. The CDR3 is 16 amino acids.